This TCR beta chain stems from a study of T cell responses to AZD1222 COVID-19 vaccine. Generated by immunoSEQ multiplex PCR, the TCRdb table keeps only in-frame clones and is missing some. The sample lists about 56,000 clones; approximately 86% were seen once. For this clone: Its antigen is not known.

The germline V gene has CDR1 LGHDT and CDR2 YNNKEL (reference sequence). V gave up 4 bases and J gave up 4 bases, with 11 bases separating them. The CDR3 is 13 residues long. Study-level results: There were mostly white British donors and more females than males, and clonal diversity was possibly underestimated. Only five or six AZD1222 recipients tested seropositive at baseline. Spike-wide vaccine-associated CD4 TCRs dominated at 160-218 and 743-854. In all cases, repertoires were sampled only after the peak T cell response.

The sequence was obtained from an adult who received the AZD1222 COVID-19 vaccine. The specimen was peripheral blood, collected 28 days after the second AZD1222 dose. The V and J genes are TRBV3-1 (or the pseudogene TRBV3-2) and TRBJ2-7; weak D call: TRBD2 (6 bases). In DNA, the CDR3 is TGTGCCAGCAGCCCCAACCGGGGGTACGAGCAGTACTTC. It is translated as CASSPNRGYEQYF.